This record concerns one TCR beta chain sequence. What it recognizes is unknown. The junction differs from germline at one of its ends, possibly a read error. This entry comes from a study of tumor and adjacent non-tumor tissue in lung cancer. Study-level findings and limits: Top 100 clones took a larger repertoire share in normal lung. Compared with tumor, normal lung showed significantly lower TCR diversity.

The library came from three nested PCR rounds adapted from ARM-PCR protocols. TCRdb fed the multiplex PCR reads into MiXCR, producing one record per CDR3 protein. The sample lists about 200,000 distinct CDR3 sequences; less than 80% were seen once. RNA was extracted from bulk tissue without any cell sorting. Sequencing was carried out using lung tumor tissue. The TCR originated in a man in his fifties or sixties with non-small cell lung cancer.

CDR3 bases: TGCGCCAGCAGTCAAGAGGCGGTGTCGGGGGCCAGCGTCTTGACTTTC. Its translation is CASSQEAVSGASVLTF. The chain links TRBV4-3 to TRBJ2-6; the D gene could be TRBD1 or TRBD2 (6 bases each). The germline V gene has CDR1 LGHNA and CDR2 YSLEER. CDR3 length: 16 residues.